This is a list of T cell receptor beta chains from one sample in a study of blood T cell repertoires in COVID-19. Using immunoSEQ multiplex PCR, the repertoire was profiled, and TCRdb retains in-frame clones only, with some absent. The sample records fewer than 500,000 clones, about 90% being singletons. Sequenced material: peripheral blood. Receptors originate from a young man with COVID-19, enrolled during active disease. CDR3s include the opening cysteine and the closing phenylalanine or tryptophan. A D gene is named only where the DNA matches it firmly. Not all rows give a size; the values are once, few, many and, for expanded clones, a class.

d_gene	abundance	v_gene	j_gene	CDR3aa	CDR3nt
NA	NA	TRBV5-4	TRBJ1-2	CASSLVAGQGYGYTF	TGTGCCAGCAGCTTGGTAGCAGGGCAGGGCTATGGCTACACCTTC
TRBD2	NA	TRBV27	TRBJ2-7	CASSPYGGSYEQYF	TGTGCCAGCAGTCCCTACGGCGGGAGCTACGAGCAGTACTTC
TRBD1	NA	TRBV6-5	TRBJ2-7	CASTPGTGTYEQYF	TGTGCCAGCACTCCCGGGACAGGGACCTACGAGCAGTACTTC
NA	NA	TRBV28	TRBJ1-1	CASRSGQNTEAFF	TGTGCCAGCAGATCCGGACAGAACACTGAAGCTTTCTTT
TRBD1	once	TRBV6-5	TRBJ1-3	CASSFLGGAGNTIYF	TGTGCCAGCAGTTTCCTAGGGGGCGCTGGAAACACCATATATTTT
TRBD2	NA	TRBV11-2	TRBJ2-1	CASRYQRGGTPDEQFF	TGTGCCAGCAGATACCAGCGGGGGGGGACTCCAGATGAGCAGTTCTTC
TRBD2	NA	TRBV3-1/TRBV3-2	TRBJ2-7	CASSQVETSGGDRMEQYF	TGTGCCAGCAGCCAAGTGGAGACTAGCGGGGGGGACCGTATGGAGCAGTACTTC
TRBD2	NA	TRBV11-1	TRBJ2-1	CASSTRSGRASHEQFF	TGTGCCAGCAGCACCCGTAGCGGGAGGGCCAGCCATGAGCAGTTCTTC
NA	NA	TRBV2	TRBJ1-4	CASTLRTSHNEKLFF	TGTGCCAGCACTCTGAGGACATCCCATAATGAAAAACTGTTTTTT
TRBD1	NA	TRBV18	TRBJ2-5	CASSSYPGTGGEETQYF	TGTGCCAGCTCATCCTACCCCGGGACAGGGGGTGAGGAGACCCAGTACTTC
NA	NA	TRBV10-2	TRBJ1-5	CASREGGYYQPQHF	TGCGCCAGCAGAGAAGGGGGTTATTATCAGCCCCAGCATTTT
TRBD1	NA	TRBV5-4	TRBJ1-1	CASSPGGRTGVSVTEAFF	TGTGCCAGCAGCCCGGGGGGACGGACAGGGGTTTCAGTCACTGAAGCTTTCTTT
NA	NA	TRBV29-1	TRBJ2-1	CSVDTGTPSYNEQFF	TGCAGCGTTGATACCGGGACACCATCCTACAATGAGCAGTTCTTC
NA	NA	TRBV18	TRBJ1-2	CASSPGSGHGYTF	TGTGCCAGCTCACCTGGGTCAGGGCATGGCTACACCTTC
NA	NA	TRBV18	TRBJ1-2	CASSPLDSYGYTF	TGTGCCAGCTCTCCACTCGACAGCTATGGCTACACCTTC
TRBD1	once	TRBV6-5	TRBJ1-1	CAIFSRGRRTEAFF	TGTGCCATCTTCAGCAGGGGGCGTCGGACTGAAGCTTTCTTT
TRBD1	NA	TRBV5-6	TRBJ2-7	CASSAGTGTHEQYF	TGTGCCAGCAGTGCAGGGACAGGGACCCACGAGCAGTACTTC
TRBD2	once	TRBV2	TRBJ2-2	CASSEAGGLAGGPGGELFF	TGTGCCAGCAGTGAAGCAGGCGGACTAGCGGGGGGGCCTGGCGGGGAGCTGTTTTTT
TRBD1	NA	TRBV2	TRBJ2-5	CASTTSTGGRETQYF	TGTGCCAGCACTACTTCGACAGGGGGCCGGGAGACCCAGTACTTC
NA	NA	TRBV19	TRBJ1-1	CASSMRVSPEAFF	TGTGCCAGTAGTATGAGGGTTAGCCCTGAAGCTTTCTTT
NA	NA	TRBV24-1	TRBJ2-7	CATSSGYEQYF	TGTGCCACCAGTAGCGGTTACGAGCAGTACTTC
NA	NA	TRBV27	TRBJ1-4	CASSFSPPREGGLHEKLFF	TGTGCCAGCAGTTTCTCGCCCCCCAGGGAGGGGGGATTGCATGAAAAACTGTTTTTT
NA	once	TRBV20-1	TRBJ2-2	CSLGVTGELFF	TGCAGTCTAGGGGTGACCGGGGAGCTGTTTTTT
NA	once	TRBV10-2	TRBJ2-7	CASRIRGDTHEQYF	TGCGCCAGCAGGATCCGGGGAGACACCCACGAGCAGTACTTC
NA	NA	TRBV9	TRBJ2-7	CASSGGSVNEQYF	TGTGCCAGCAGTGGGGGGTCAGTGAATGAGCAGTACTTC
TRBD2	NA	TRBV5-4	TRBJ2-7	CASSPGLAGDEQYF	TGTGCCAGCAGCCCGGGACTAGCGGGAGACGAGCAGTACTTC
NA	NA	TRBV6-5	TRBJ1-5	CASRDTRNQPQHF	TGTGCCAGCAGGGACACCCGCAATCAGCCCCAGCATTTT
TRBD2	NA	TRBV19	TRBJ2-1	CASSSGGLAGGGEQFF	TGTGCCAGTAGTAGTGGAGGACTAGCGGGAGGGGGTGAGCAGTTCTTC
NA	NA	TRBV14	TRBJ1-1	CASRGDYYTEAFF	TGTGCCAGCAGGGGAGATTATTACACTGAAGCTTTCTTT
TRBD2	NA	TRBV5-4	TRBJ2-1	CASSSSGPRAYNEQFF	TGTGCCAGCAGCTCTAGCGGCCCGAGGGCCTACAATGAGCAGTTCTTC
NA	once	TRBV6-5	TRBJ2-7	CASKLGVTYEQYF	TGTGCCAGCAAATTAGGGGTTACCTACGAGCAGTACTTC
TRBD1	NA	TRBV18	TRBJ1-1	CASSSSGTEYTEAFF	TGTGCCAGCTCTTCTTCCGGGACAGAGTACACTGAAGCTTTCTTT
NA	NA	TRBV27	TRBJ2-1	CASMRGVYNEQFF	TGTGCCAGCATGCGGGGCGTCTACAATGAGCAGTTCTTC
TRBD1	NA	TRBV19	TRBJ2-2	CASTQGAGELFF	TGTGCCAGTACACAGGGGGCCGGGGAGCTGTTTTTT
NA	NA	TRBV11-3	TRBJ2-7	CASSSQGRRSYEQYF	TGTGCCAGCAGTTCCCAGGGTCGGCGATCCTACGAGCAGTACTTC
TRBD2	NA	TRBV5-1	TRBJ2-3	CASGGGAVSTDTQYF	TGCGCCAGCGGCGGGGGGGCGGTTAGCACAGATACGCAGTATTTT
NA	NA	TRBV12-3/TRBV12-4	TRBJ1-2	CASSWQANYGYTF	TGTGCCAGCAGTTGGCAGGCTAACTATGGCTACACCTTC
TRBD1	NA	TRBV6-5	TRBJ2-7	CLDRGHYEQYF	TGCTTGGACAGGGGGCATTACGAGCAGTACTTC
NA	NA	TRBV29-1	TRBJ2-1	CSGLVLNEQFF	TGCAGCGGATTAGTACTCAATGAGCAGTTCTTC
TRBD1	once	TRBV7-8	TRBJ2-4	CASSLARDRVVKNIQYF	TGTGCCAGCAGCTTAGCGCGGGACAGGGTCGTCAAAAACATTCAGTACTTC
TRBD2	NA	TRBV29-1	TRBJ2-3	CSDQGEGYTDTQYF	TGCAGCGACCAAGGGGAGGGGTACACAGATACGCAGTATTTT
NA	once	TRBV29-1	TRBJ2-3	CSIYTSSSTQYF	TGCAGCATTTATACTAGCTCTTCGACGCAGTATTTT
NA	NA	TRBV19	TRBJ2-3	CASSISLRLTTDTQYF	TGTGCCAGTAGTATCTCCCTCAGGTTAACGACAGATACGCAGTATTTT
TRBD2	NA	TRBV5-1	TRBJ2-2	CASSKGLAGGTGELFF	TGCGCCAGCAGCAAGGGACTAGCGGGAGGAACCGGGGAGCTGTTTTTT
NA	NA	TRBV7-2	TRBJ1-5	CASSLDIGNQPQHF	TGTGCCAGCAGCTTAGATATCGGGAATCAGCCCCAGCATTTT
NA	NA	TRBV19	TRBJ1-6	CASSTRTAESQRTLHF	TGTGCCAGTAGTACCCGGACAGCGGAAAGCCAGAGGACCCTCCACTTT
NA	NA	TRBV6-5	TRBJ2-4	CASSRGSAKNIQYF	TGTGCCAGCAGTAGGGGGTCCGCCAAAAACATTCAGTACTTC
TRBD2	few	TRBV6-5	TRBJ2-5	CASSGAGAEQETQYF	TGTGCCAGCAGCGGGGCGGGAGCCGAACAAGAGACCCAGTACTTC
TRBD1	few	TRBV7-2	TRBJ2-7	CASSLRDRDAQYF	TGTGCCAGCAGCCTCCGGGACAGGGACGCGCAGTACTTC
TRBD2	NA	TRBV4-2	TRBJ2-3	CASSQDWFSMGGEDTQYF	TGTGCCAGCAGCCAAGATTGGTTTTCAATGGGAGGGGAGGATACGCAGTATTTT